The 14 T cell receptor beta chains listed next were all sequenced from one sample in a study of blood T cell repertoires in COVID-19. Libraries were prepared by immunoSEQ multiplex PCR; TCRdb keeps only in-frame clonotypes and omits some of them. The sample lists around 57,000 clones, 79% occurring once. What was sequenced was peripheral blood. All receptors derive from a woman aged 70-85 years with acute or convalescent COVID-19.

This clone was seen more than once but under ten times. V usage is TRBV14 and J usage is TRBJ2-2, with D possibly being TRBD1 (6 bases). The CDR3 spans 16 residues. Trimming shortened V by 4 bases and J by 6 bases, and 18 bases separated the two germline ends. Germline CDR1 and CDR2: SGHDN and FVKESK. CDR3 DNA sequence: TGTGCCAGCAGCCTCTCAGGGGCCAAGCTGTCCGGGGAGCTGTTTTTT. Encoded protein: CASSLSGAKLSGELFF.

The V call is TRBV5-4, the J call TRBJ1-1; TRBD1 aligns across 9 bases. This CDR3 contains 16 residues. Germline CDR1 is SGHNT and CDR2 is YYREEE (reference sequence). Trimming removed 4 bases from V and 1 base from J; junction bases left unmatched: 8. CDR3 nucleotide sequence: TGTGCCAGCAGCCGGGGGGACAGGGTCTGGAACACTGAAGCTTTCTTT. Encoded protein: CASSRGDRVWNTEAFF.

The rearrangement joins TRBV7-2 to TRBJ2-3; the match to TRBD2 covers 14 bases. CDR3 length: 16 residues. The germline V gene has CDR1 SGHTA and CDR2 FQGNSA. The trim removed 1 base at V and 5 bases at J, leaving 2 bases unmatched. CDR3 protein: CASSLGLAGGQDTQYF. In nucleotides, the CDR3 is TGTGCCAGCAGCTTAGGACTAGCGGGGGGGCAAGATACGCAGTATTTT.

The J gene is TRBJ2-2, the V gene TRBV2; 10 bases agree with TRBD2. The CDR3 totals 15 residues. J gave up 1 base and V 8 bases, and 4 bases lay outside the gene matches. CDR1 is SNHLY, CDR2 FYNNEI, per germline. The DNA of the CDR3 is TGTGCCAGCCGATGGACTAGCGGGAACACCGGGGAGCTGTTTTTT. The encoded protein is CASRWTSGNTGELFF. The full variable domain, in which reference TRBV2 and TRBJ2-2 provide the parts outside the CDR3, is EPEVTQTPSHQVTQMGQEVILRCVPISNHLYFYWYRQILGQKVEFLVSFYNNEISEKSEIFDDQFSVERPDGSNFTLKIRSTKLEDSAMYFCASRWTSGNTGELFFGEGSRLTVL.

This clone has just a few counts. This chain connects TRBV7-3 to TRBJ2-1, with D maybe TRBD2 (6 bases). V was pared by 0 bases and J by 4 bases, with 10 bases between. The CDR3 covers 15 residues. CDR1 is SGHTA, CDR2 FQGTGA, per germline. The CDR3 loop is CASSLTGDSYNEQFF. CDR3 bases: TGTGCCAGCAGCTTAACCGGGGACTCATACAATGAGCAGTTCTTC.

The genes are TRBV7-2 and TRBJ1-2, with TRBD1 matching 8 bases. The CDR3 length is 16 residues. Germline V lookup: CDR1 SGHTA, CDR2 FQGNSA. V gave up 4 bases and J gave up 1 base; unmatched junction bases: 8. CDR3 loop: CASSYGQGLINYGYTF. The DNA for the CDR3 is TGTGCCAGCAGCTATGGACAGGGCCTTATTAACTATGGCTACACCTTC.

The V and J genes are TRBV9 and TRBJ1-1; D ambiguous. The CDR3 is 14 residues long. Germline V lookup: CDR1 SGDLS, CDR2 YYNGEE. Trimming shortened V by 3 bases and J by 1 base, and 10 bases separated the two germline ends. CDR3 in DNA: TGTGCCAGCAGCGCCGACTTACAGAACACTGAAGCTTTCTTT. Protein: CASSADLQNTEAFF.

The genes are TRBV7-9 and TRBJ2-7; 8 nucleotides agree with TRBD2. Germline-derived CDR1 and CDR2 are SEHNR and FQNEAQ (reference sequence). The CDR3 length is 14 residues. J gave up 3 bases and V 1 base, and 2 bases lay outside the gene matches. DNA for the CDR3: TGTGCCAGCAGCTTAGAGGCGGGAGGCTACGAGCAGTACTTC. It translates to CASSLEAGGYEQYF.

The chain links TRBV9 to TRBJ1-4, with 8 bases lining up with TRBD1. Germline CDR1 is SGDLS and CDR2 is YYNGEE. The CDR3 totals 14 residues. J was trimmed by 8 bases and V by 4 bases; bases with no gene match: 7. The chain's CDR3 is CASSPPGQDEKLFF. The CDR3 DNA sequence: TGTGCCAGCAGCCCCCCGGGACAGGACGAAAAACTGTTTTTT.

This chain connects TRBV20-1 to TRBJ1-2; D gene unclear. The CDR3 is 11 amino acids. Germline CDR1 reads DFQATT; CDR2 reads SNEGSKA (reference sequence). Trimming took off 0 bases at V and 8 bases at J, with 7 bases between the two ends. In DNA form, the CDR3 reads TGCAGTGCTAGAGAGGGCCTGGGCTACACCTTC. It is translated as CSAREGLGYTF.

For this clone: The DNA is omitted, as the CDR3 cannot be located on it reliably, and the CDR3 follows TCRdb's listing. The V and J genes are TRBV27 and TRBJ2-3; the D call of TRBD2 is as the table states it, not checked on the DNA. CDR1 is MNHEY and CDR2 is SMNVEV in the germline V gene (reference sequence). 17 amino acids form the CDR3, both terminal residues included. The CDR3: CASSSSGLAGGQDTQYF.

The chain couples TRBV19 to TRBJ1-2; D is perhaps TRBD1 (5 bases). The CDR3 spans 16 residues. Germline CDR1 LNHDA, CDR2 SQIVND (reference sequence). V lost 10 bases, J lost 2 bases, and 23 bases lay in between. This CDR3 is CATTGLTRQPNYGYTF. In DNA form, the CDR3 reads TGTGCCACCACGGGACTCACAAGACAGCCAAACTATGGCTACACCTTC.

As to this clone: Other DNA variants within this sample encode the same CDR3. The chain uses TRBV7-8 and TRBJ2-7; 7 bases align to TRBD2. V shed 1 base and J 2 bases; nucleotides not matched to a gene: 5. This CDR3 comprises 15 residues. Germline values: CDR1 SGHVS, CDR2 FQNEAQ. The CDR3 here is CASSLERAGAYEQYF. The CDR3 coding sequence is TGTGCCAGCAGCTTAGAAAGGGCGGGGGCCTACGAGCAGTACTTC.

The J gene is TRBJ2-5, the V gene TRBV10-1; TRBD1 agrees at 10 bases. Germline-derived CDR1 and CDR2 are WNHNN and SYGVQD (reference sequence). The ends lost 4 bases at V and 4 bases at J; junction bases unmatched: 6. This CDR3 spans 15 amino acids. CDR3 nucleotides: TGCGCCAGCAGTGCCAGTGGGACAGGGGTAGAGACCCAGTACTTC. It codes for CASSASGTGVETQYF.